This TCR beta chain was captured by sequencing in a study of OX40 agonist ivuxolimab in advanced cancers. Method: immunoSEQ multiplex PCR; TCRdb's copy keeps in-frame clones and lacks some. The sample shows some 97,000 clones, 80% to 95% of them seen only once. On this clone itself: Its antigen is unknown.

Broader study findings: Low clonal expansion, among the lowest seen, marked partial responders at 0.1-3.0 mg/kg.

V lost 5 bases to trimming and J lost 5 bases, with 11 bases between them. Germline CDR1 and CDR2: SEHNR and FQNEAQ (reference sequence). The CDR3 length is 13 residues. Sequenced here: CD4+ or CD8+ T cells sorted from blood, sampled in a trial of the OX40 agonist ivuxolimab. The clonotype comes from an adult with an advanced solid tumor such as melanoma, head and neck, liver or kidney cancer. This chain uses TRBV7-9 with TRBJ2-3; D gene unclear. The CDR3, as DNA: TGTGCCAGCAGCCCCAGGTGGGGAGATACGCAGTATTTT. Protein product: CASSPRWGDTQYF.